This record looks at one T cell receptor beta chain sequence and its context. What it binds is unknown. Healthy bone marrow donors formed the donor group. This PCR relied on a set of 60 Vbeta primers and 13 Jbeta primers. Profiled with immunoSEQ multiplex PCR; TCRdb holds only in-frame clones, not every one. The sample includes some 99,000 clones, around three quarters of them seen just once. V was clipped by 1 base and J by 6 bases; unmatched bases: 14. The CDR3 has 18 residues. The germline gives CDR1 MGHRA, CDR2 YSYEKL. This sample was included in a study of cytomegalovirus exposure and HLA in healthy donors. Across the whole study: HLA-typed donors were the source of around 77 million unique TCRs held in an early data release. General study points: By a later analysis, the bulk of CMV-associated TCR beta chains appeared HLA-restricted. In an earlier analysis, about 90% or about 30%: the productive usage of most TCR beta V segments.

The sample taken for sequencing was PBMCs. The TCR comes from a man aged 40-49 years in good health and CMV-seronegative. This sequence joins TRBV4-1 and TRBJ2-1; 8 nucleotides agree with TRBD2. The chain's CDR3 is CASSQGPPGTSNFNEQFF. CDR3 bases: TGCGCCAGCAGCCAAGGGCCCCCCGGGACTAGTAATTTCAATGAGCAGTTCTTC.